These 21 T cell receptor beta chains were all obtained from the same sample, sequenced in a study of Tregs in tolerant kidney transplant recipients. Sequenced by immunoSEQ multiplex PCR; TCRdb stores in-frame clones only, minus some. The sample yields over 60,000 clones, nearly 98% seen once. The material sequenced was CD4+ T cells from blood, taken before the transplant. These receptors originate from a human donor who received a combined kidney and bone marrow transplant.

The chain combines TRBV5-4 with TRBJ1-1; tentative D call: TRBD1 (6 bases). V dropped 5 bases and J dropped 14 bases, with 25 bases sitting between them. CDR3 length: 14 residues. Looked up from germline, CDR1 is SGHNT and CDR2 is YYREEE (reference sequence). The CDR3 nucleotides are TGTGCCAGCAGTCCGGAGCTTAGGGGGGGCGTGTGGTTCTTT. Its translation is CASSPELRGGVWFF.

The rearrangement links TRBV4-2 to TRBJ2-3; a weak D match, TRBD2 (5 bases). Germline assignment: CDR1 LGHNA and CDR2 YNFKEQ. V was pared by 0 bases and J by 8 bases, with 15 bases between. CDR3 length: 15 amino acids. CDR3 DNA: TGTGCCAGCAGCCAAGATACGGGGTTCGGCGGTACGCAGTATTTT. Encoded protein: CASSQDTGFGGTQYF.

This chain links TRBV19 with TRBJ2-5, with no clear D. Deletions cut 1 base from V and 2 bases from J, with 8 bases between. This CDR3 contains 14 residues. The germline CDR1 and CDR2 sequences are LNHDA and SQIVND (reference sequence). Written as DNA, the CDR3 is TGTGCCAGTAGTATAGGGCCCACGCAAGAGACCCAGTACTTC. It codes for CASSIGPTQETQYF.

The rearrangement links TRBV27 to TRBJ1-1; no clear D gene. V was pared by 3 bases and J by 4 bases, with 12 bases between. Germline CDR1 and CDR2: MNHEY and SMNVEV (reference sequence). The CDR3 spans 14 residues. The CDR3 nucleotides are TGTGCCAGCAGTTTCCGGGGAATGAGCACTGAAGCTTTCTTT. It yields the protein CASSFRGMSTEAFF.

This clone is a singleton in its sample. Germline is not matched at one junction end, which may reflect a read error. The rearrangement joins TRBV27 to TRBJ2-3; the match to TRBD1 covers 7 bases. The CDR3 length is 17 residues. The germline gives CDR1 MNHEY, CDR2 SMNVEV (reference sequence). Here the CDR3 reads CATSKRTTGWSTDTQYF. CDR3 DNA: TGTGCCACCAGTAAAAGGACGACAGGGTGGAGCACAGATACGCAGTATTTT.

This chain connects TRBV19 to TRBJ2-7, with TRBD2 matching over 11 bases. Looked up from germline, CDR1 is LNHDA and CDR2 is SQIVND (reference sequence). J lost 4 bases, V lost 5 bases, and 7 bases had no gene match. The CDR3 is 15 amino acids. The DNA for the CDR3 is TGTGCCAGTAGTGGTATACTAGCGGGAGAATACGAGCAGTACTTC. Protein product: CASSGILAGEYEQYF.

The J gene is TRBJ2-5, the V gene TRBV5-1; the match to TRBD2 covers 8 bases. Per the germline V gene, CDR1 is SGHRS and CDR2 is YFSETQ. Germline trimming cut 6 bases from V and 5 bases from J; bases unmatched to any gene: 9. The length of the CDR3 is 14 residues. The CDR3 DNA follows: TGCGCCAGCAACTCCCGGGAGGGCCTGGAGACCCAGTACTTC. It is translated as CASNSREGLETQYF.

This clone was seen once. V is TRBV7-8 and J is TRBJ1-2, with D tentatively TRBD1 (6 bases). There are 13 residues in the CDR3. The V and J ends lost 5 bases and 0 bases respectively, with 7 bases between them. CDR1 and CDR2 from the germline V gene are SGHVS and FQNEAQ. CDR3 in amino acids: CASSPGANYGYTF. The CDR3 DNA follows: TGTGCCAGCAGCCCAGGGGCTAACTATGGCTACACCTTC.

The V call is TRBV30, the J call TRBJ2-1, with 7 positions matching TRBD2. J lost 7 bases, V lost 4 bases, and 4 bases had no gene match. The germline V gene encodes CDR1 GTSNPN and CDR2 SVGIG (reference sequence). CDR3 length equals 12 residues. The CDR3 sequence is CAWNPLANEQFF. In DNA, the CDR3 is TGTGCCTGGAACCCACTAGCGAATGAGCAGTTCTTC.

The chain combines TRBV6-5 with TRBJ2-5; D uncertain. This CDR3 is 13 amino acids long. V was trimmed by 6 bases and J by 4 bases, leaving 12 bases between them. Germline CDR1 MNHEY, CDR2 SVGAGI. DNA for the CDR3: TGTGCCAGCAGCTATTCTAGAGCAGAGACCCAGTACTTC. It specifies CASSYSRAETQYF.

This chain uses TRBV6-6 with TRBJ2-7; TRBD2 matches at 13 bases. Germline lookup yields CDR1 MNHNY and CDR2 SVGAGI (reference sequence). With 6 bases clipped from V and 3 bases from J, the junction kept 8 bases outside the gene matches. The length of the CDR3 is 16 residues. CDR3 residues: CASSLLAGGHHYEQYF. The DNA of the CDR3 is TGTGCCAGCAGCTTACTAGCGGGAGGGCACCACTACGAGCAGTACTTC.

V usage is TRBV25-1 and J usage is TRBJ2-7, with 7 bases identical to TRBD1. With 4 bases clipped from V and 1 base from J, the junction kept 10 bases outside the gene matches. The length of the CDR3 is 16 residues. Looked up from germline, CDR1 is MGHDK and CDR2 is SYGVNS. In DNA, the CDR3 is TGTGCCAGCAGTGCACCCCGGGACAGAGGTTCCTACGAGCAGTACTTC. The encoded protein is CASSAPRDRGSYEQYF.

The genes are TRBV12-5 and TRBJ2-1; the D gene is possibly TRBD2 (5 bases). This CDR3 spans 17 amino acids. V was clipped by 2 bases and J by 2 bases, with 16 bases between them. The germline V gene encodes CDR1 LGHNT and CDR2 FRNRAP. CDR3 in DNA: TGTGCTAGTGGTTTGTCCTACCGGGGAGACACCTACAATGAGCAGTTCTTC. Amino acids: CASGLSYRGDTYNEQFF. Full variable domain (outside the CDR3, taken from reference TRBV12-5 and TRBJ2-1): DARVTQTPRHKVTEMGQEVTMRCQPILGHNTVFWYRQTMMQGLELLAYFRNRAPLDDSGMPKDRFSAEMPDATLATLKIQPSEPRDSAVYFCASGLSYRGDTYNEQFFGPGTRLTVL.

This CDR3 is CASYRDRGPQPQHF. The CDR3, as DNA: TGTGCCAGCTACCGGGACAGGGGACCTCAGCCCCAGCATTTT. J is TRBJ1-5 and V is TRBV6-1; TRBD1 agrees at 10 bases. Losses at the gene ends were 8 bases for V and 6 bases for J; bases not matched to a gene: 7. The CDR3 contains 14 residues. The germline V gene encodes CDR1 MNHNS and CDR2 SASEGT.

This chain connects TRBV6-6 to TRBJ1-2; maybe TRBD1 (5 bases). Trimming took 0 bases from V and 5 from J, leaving 16 bases between them. This CDR3 contains 16 residues. The germline gives CDR1 MNHNY, CDR2 SVGAGI (reference sequence). CDR3 nucleotide sequence: TGTGCCAGCAGTTACTCGGTGACAGATCTCCAATATGGCTACACCTTC. Its translation is CASSYSVTDLQYGYTF.

This rearrangement joins TRBV18 to TRBJ2-3; TRBD2 matches at 11 bases. V gave up 0 bases and J gave up 6 bases; unmatched junction bases: 5. There are 16 residues in the CDR3. Germline V lookup: CDR1 KGHSH, CDR2 LQKENI. The CDR3 here is CASSPPASGGYDTQYF. The CDR3 DNA reads as TGTGCCAGCTCACCACCTGCTAGCGGGGGGTACGATACGCAGTATTTT.

This clone was seen once. The CDR3 here is CAINPGQWTGELFF. The CDR3 DNA is TGTGCCATCAACCCGGGACAATGGACCGGGGAGCTGTTTTTT. The V and J genes are TRBV10-3 and TRBJ2-2, with TRBD1 as a possible D gene (6 bases). The CDR3 loop spans 14 amino acids. Between the trimmed V and J ends, which lost 7 bases and 5 bases, there was a span of 14 bases. The germline gives CDR1 ENHRY, CDR2 SYGVKD.

The chain uses TRBV15 and TRBJ1-1; no clear D gene. The germline V gene encodes CDR1 LNHNV and CDR2 YYDKDF (reference sequence). The V end lost 0 bases, the J end lost 8 bases, and 13 bases lay between the germline ends. CDR3 length: 14 residues. Here the CDR3 reads CATSRDPGVGEAFF. CDR3 sequence (DNA): TGTGCCACCAGCAGAGATCCCGGGGTAGGAGAAGCTTTCTTT.

This CDR3 is CASSLVLAGGPDYEQYF. CDR3 in DNA: TGCGCCAGCAGCTTGGTACTAGCGGGAGGGCCCGATTACGAGCAGTACTTC. The chain combines TRBV5-1 with TRBJ2-7; 13 bases align to TRBD2. V shed 0 bases and J 4 bases; nucleotides not matched to a gene: 7. The CDR3 runs to 17 residues. CDR1 is SGHRS and CDR2 is YFSETQ in the germline V gene.

The chain recombines TRBV14 with TRBJ2-5; D unclear. Trimming removed 3 bases from V and 7 bases from J, with 15 bases in between. The germline gives CDR1 SGHDN, CDR2 FVKESK. The CDR3 loop spans 14 amino acids. CDR3 protein: CASSQRYASATQYF. The CDR3 DNA is TGTGCCAGCAGCCAGAGATACGCCTCCGCGACCCAGTACTTC.

The rearrangement links TRBV7-3 to TRBJ2-1, with 8 bases that match TRBD1. J gave up 10 bases and V 1 base, and 9 bases lay outside the gene matches. From germline, CDR1 is SGHTA and CDR2 FQGTGA. The length of the CDR3 is 15 residues. CDR3 bases: TGTGCCAGCAGCTTAAATCCCGACAGGGGCAAAGAGCAGTTCTTC. Translation gives CASSLNPDRGKEQFF.